These 17 T cell receptor beta chains were all obtained from the same sample, sequenced in a study of shared clonotypes between healthy human individuals. Sequencing used immunoSEQ multiplex PCR; TCRdb keeps in-frame clones, though not all of them. The sample has some 2.3 million clones; approximately 93% are singletons. The material sequenced was naive CD4+ T cells from PBMCs. Subset denoted: CD45RA+ positively selected. These receptors came from a man aged 18 to 30 in good health. Some clones in this sample may be carry-over from other donors' samples.

In this sample, this clone turned up a few times. The identical CDR3 is also encoded by other nucleotide sequences in the sample. J is TRBJ1-1 and V is TRBV7-2; D uncertain. This CDR3 contains 14 residues. CDR1 SGHTA and CDR2 FQGNSA come from the germline V gene. The V end was cut by 1 base, the J end by 1 base, with 7 bases between. The CDR3 reads CASSLDRWNTEAFF. The DNA of the CDR3 is TGTGCCAGCAGCTTAGACAGATGGAACACTGAAGCTTTCTTT.

The V and J genes are TRBV11-2 and TRBJ2-7; 10 bases map to TRBD1. V trimming: 7 bases; J trimming: 1 base; junction bases outside the gene matches: 7. The CDR3 extends over 15 amino acids. The germline V gene encodes CDR1 SGHAT and CDR2 FQNNGV. DNA of the CDR3: TGTGCCAGCACTTTAGGGACAGGGGCATCCTACGAGCAGTACTTC. Its protein is CASTLGTGASYEQYF.

The chain couples TRBV6-1 to TRBJ2-5; 7 nucleotides line up with TRBD2. This CDR3 is 14 amino acids long. Germline V gives CDR1 MNHNS, CDR2 SASEGT. V shed 5 bases, J shed 2 bases, and the junction held 5 bases outside the gene matches. CDR3 residues: CASSWEGAQETQYF. The CDR3 bases are TGTGCCAGCAGTTGGGAGGGCGCACAAGAGACCCAGTACTTC.

J is TRBJ2-1 and V is TRBV5-6; D is unclear. The germline V and J ends were trimmed by 3 bases and 3 bases, with 13 bases remaining between them. The CDR3 totals 15 residues. Germline CDR1 and CDR2: SGHDT and YYEEEE. CDR3 nucleotide sequence: TGTGCCAGCAGCTCGCTCCAAGCAAGCTACAATGAGCAGTTCTTC. Amino acid sequence: CASSSLQASYNEQFF.

This chain links TRBV28 with TRBJ2-7; 8 nucleotides align to TRBD2. Germline CDR1 is MDHEN and CDR2 is SYDVKM. The CDR3 runs to 15 residues. V trimming: 6 bases; J trimming: 1 base; junction bases outside the gene matches: 8. The CDR3 sequence: CASRAPGGRSYEQYF. Written as DNA, the CDR3 is TGTGCCAGCAGGGCCCCGGGAGGGAGGTCCTACGAGCAGTACTTC. Full variable domain (remainder filled in from reference TRBV28 and TRBJ2-7): DVKVTQSSRYLVKRTGEKVFLECVQDMDHENMFWYRQDPGLGLRLIYFSYDVKMKEKGDIPEGYSVSREKKERFSLILESASTNQTSMYLCASRAPGGRSYEQYFGPGTRLTVT.

The CDR3 sequence: CATSPSGAGTDFYSETQYF. CDR3 DNA sequence: TGTGCCACCAGCCCATCTGGGGCCGGGACCGATTTTTATTCGGAGACCCAGTACTTC. This sequence joins TRBV15 and TRBJ2-5; D might be TRBD1 or TRBD2, each matching 5 bases. Between the trimmed V and J ends, which lost 5 bases and 5 bases, there was a span of 30 bases. Germline assignment: CDR1 LNHNV and CDR2 YYDKDF (reference sequence). This CDR3 is built from 19 residues.

J is TRBJ1-1 and V is TRBV2; maybe TRBD1 (5 bases). The germline V and J ends were trimmed by 10 bases and 5 bases, with 14 bases remaining between them. There are 12 residues in the CDR3. Germline loops: CDR1 SNHLY, CDR2 FYNNEI. CDR3 nucleotide sequence: TGTGCCACCACCGGACAAGGGACTGAAGCTTTCTTT. It codes for CATTGQGTEAFF.

The chain couples TRBV5-1 to TRBJ1-5, with 9 positions matching TRBD1. The J segment lost 9 bases and the V segment lost 2 bases, leaving 3 bases of the junction unmatched. The CDR3 spans 13 residues. Germline V lookup: CDR1 SGHRS, CDR2 YFSETQ. This CDR3 is CASSLQGALPQHF. For the CDR3, the DNA is TGCGCCAGCAGCTTACAGGGGGCTCTGCCCCAGCATTTT.

The chain is built from TRBV28 and TRBJ1-1; D might be TRBD1 (6 bases). The V gene lost 0 bases and the J gene lost 2 bases, with 10 bases spanning the gap. Germline assignment: CDR1 MDHEN and CDR2 SYDVKM. The CDR3 extends over 15 amino acids. CDR3 DNA sequence: TGTGCCAGCAGTTTATGGAACAGGGCAAACACTGAAGCTTTCTTT. The encoded protein is CASSLWNRANTEAFF.

The chain couples TRBV11-2 to TRBJ1-2; D call uncertain. CDR1 and CDR2 from the germline V gene are SGHAT and FQNNGV. Trimming left V 5 bases short and J 0 bases short, with 16 bases between. The CDR3 runs to 16 residues. The CDR3 sequence: CASSPRGGNTNYGYTF. The CDR3 nucleotides read TGTGCCAGCAGCCCCCGCGGCGGGAACACTAACTATGGCTACACCTTC. The full variable domain, completed using reference TRBV11-2 and TRBJ1-2, is EAGVAQSPRYKIIEKRQSVAFWCNPISGHATLYWYQQILGQGPKLLIQFQNNGVVDDSQLPKDRFSAERLKGVDSTLKIQPAKLEDSAVYLCASSPRGGNTNYGYTFGSGTRLTVV.

This clone has a handful of counts. The chain uses TRBV28 and TRBJ1-1; D unclear. V was trimmed by 9 bases and J by 6 bases, leaving 11 bases between them. Per the germline V gene, CDR1 is MDHEN and CDR2 is SYDVKM. This CDR3 is 11 amino acids long. CDR3 in DNA: TGTGCCAGTTGGGTGAGGGCTGAAGCTTTCTTT. Its protein is CASWVRAEAFF.

The V gene is TRBV5-4, the J gene TRBJ2-1; 8 bases are shared with TRBD2. Germline V gene sequence: CDR1 SGHNT, CDR2 YYREEE (reference sequence). Trimming at V came to 2 bases and at J to 6 bases, leaving 4 bases not matched to a gene. CDR3 size: 14 residues. CDR3 amino acids: CASSFPGTSNEQFF. Written as DNA, the CDR3 is TGTGCCAGCAGCTTCCCCGGGACTAGCAATGAGCAGTTCTTC. The whole variable domain, filled in from reference TRBV5-4 and TRBJ2-1, reads ETGVTQSPTHLIKTRGQQVTLRCSSQSGHNTVSWYQQALGQGPQFIFQYYREEENGRGNFPPRFSGLQFPNYSSELNVNALELDDSALYLCASSFPGTSNEQFFGPGTRLTVL.

The chain has TRBV19 and TRBJ1-1; perhaps TRBD1 as D (5 bases). Trimming left V 4 bases short and J 8 bases short, with 11 bases between. CDR1 and CDR2 (germline): LNHDA, SQIVND (reference sequence). The CDR3 is made up of 12 amino acids. As DNA, the CDR3 is TGTGCCAGTAGTAGGGACTGGGGGGAAGCTTTCTTT. Amino acid sequence: CASSRDWGEAFF.

This clone has just one count. The chain recombines TRBV7-3 with TRBJ2-2; D call uncertain. CDR1 SGHTA and CDR2 FQGTGA come from the germline V gene. This CDR3 region has 15 residues. V was shortened by 0 bases and J by 0 bases, with 5 bases between the two germline ends. The DNA of the CDR3 is TGTGCCAGCAGCTTAACCGTAACGAACACCGGGGAGCTGTTTTTT. Protein sequence: CASSLTVTNTGELFF.

The chain links TRBV7-9 to TRBJ1-5; 9 bases match TRBD1. The trim removed 1 base at V and 3 bases at J, leaving 1 base unmatched. This CDR3 region has 15 residues. Looked up from germline, CDR1 is SEHNR and CDR2 is FQNEAQ (reference sequence). The CDR3 sequence: CASSLGTGVNQPQHF. DNA of the CDR3: TGTGCCAGCAGCTTAGGGACAGGGGTCAATCAGCCCCAGCATTTT.

The V call is TRBV7-2, the J call TRBJ2-7, with TRBD2 matching 9 bases. Losses at the gene ends were 5 bases for V and 6 bases for J; bases not matched to a gene: 14. The CDR3 extends over 16 amino acids. The germline V gene has CDR1 SGHTA and CDR2 FQGNSA. CDR3 in DNA: TGTGCCAGCAGCGCAGGGGGGGGACTAGCAGGCCCCGAGCAGTACTTC. Amino acid sequence: CASSAGGGLAGPEQYF.

Concerning this clone: The sample holds other DNA sequences that translate to the same CDR3. The rearrangement joins TRBV7-8 to TRBJ2-7, with 7 bases fitting TRBD2. V gave up 1 base and J gave up 3 bases; unmatched junction bases: 3. Germline V CDR1 and CDR2: SGHVS, FQNEAQ. The CDR3 contains 14 residues. CDR3 region: CASSLEAGVYEQYF. DNA of the CDR3: TGTGCCAGCAGCTTAGAGGCGGGAGTCTACGAGCAGTACTTC.